These 27 T cell receptor beta chains were all obtained from the same sample, sequenced in a study of CD8 T cells in Susac syndrome. Random hexamers were used to reverse transcribe an amount of about 0.45 to 1 ug RNA. TCRdb analysed the immunoSEQ multiplex PCR reads with MiXCR anew, one entry per CDR3 protein. The sample has around 200,000 distinct CDR3 sequences, around 95% seen once. Sequences were obtained from CD4+ T cells from PBMCs. These receptors all come from a human donor in good health.

The chain carries TRBV18 and TRBJ2-7; TRBD2 is a possible D gene (5 bases). CDR3 length equals 15 residues. The germline V and J ends were trimmed by 2 bases and 0 bases, with 11 bases remaining between them. CDR1 is KGHSH, CDR2 LQKENI, per germline. CDR3 protein: CASSPGIEGSYEQYV. The DNA of the CDR3 is TGTGCCAGCTCACCAGGGATAGAGGGCTCCTACGAGCAGTACGTC.

This chain connects TRBV11-2 to TRBJ2-1; the D call may be TRBD1 or TRBD2 (5 bases each). The V and J ends lost 5 bases and 10 bases respectively, with 12 bases between them. In germline, CDR1 is SGHAT, CDR2 FQNNGV. The CDR3 contains 12 residues. CDR3 loop: CASSPGLREQFF. As DNA, the CDR3 is TGTGCCAGCAGCCCGGGGCTTAGGGAGCAGTTCTTC.

This sequence joins TRBV29-1 and TRBJ2-3, with a weak D call TRBD2 (5 bases). V lost 6 bases and J lost 6, with 13 bases in between. Germline CDR1 SQVTM, CDR2 ANQGSEA. The CDR3 totals 12 residues. Here the CDR3 reads CSVAGPGDTQYF. In DNA, the CDR3 is TGCAGCGTCGCTGGACCGGGGGATACGCAGTATTTT.

This clonotype was recorded only once. This chain connects TRBV29-1 to TRBJ2-5, with D possibly matching TRBD2 (6 bases). V was clipped by 4 bases and J by 3 bases, with 15 bases between them. Germline V gene sequence: CDR1 SQVTM, CDR2 ANQGSEA. The CDR3 covers 14 residues. The CDR3 nucleotides read TGCAGCGTTGCGTACGGGGGTAACAAAGAGACCCAGTACTTC. Amino acid sequence: CSVAYGGNKETQYF.

The chain combines TRBV20-1 with TRBJ1-2; D is perhaps TRBD1 (6 bases). The CDR3 loop spans 14 amino acids. The V gene's germline CDR1 is DFQATT and CDR2 SNEGSKA (reference sequence). Between the trimmed V and J ends, which lost 1 base and 3 bases, there was a span of 12 bases. The CDR3 is CSARVLDRDYGYTF. The CDR3 DNA is TGCAGTGCTAGAGTGCTGGACAGAGACTATGGCTACACCTTC.

The rearrangement uses TRBV7-9 and TRBJ1-2, with D tentatively TRBD1 (5 bases). CDR1 SEHNR and CDR2 FQNEAQ come from the germline V gene (reference sequence). Trimming stripped 5 bases from V and 2 bases from J, with 27 bases between. The CDR3 has 19 amino acids. Here the CDR3 DNA reads TGTGCCAGCAGCCCTACCATCGTCGCGGGACGGCTTCCCAACTATGGCTACACCTTC. It translates to CASSPTIVAGRLPNYGYTF.

The rearrangement links TRBV7-8 to TRBJ2-1; perhaps TRBD1 as D (5 bases). V was cut by 6 bases and J by 8 bases, with 17 bases left in between. The CDR3 is made up of 14 amino acids. Germline values: CDR1 SGHVS, CDR2 FQNEAQ. CDR3 region: CASSHRILGYEQFF. The CDR3 coding sequence is TGTGCCAGCAGTCACAGGATATTGGGGTATGAGCAGTTCTTC. Variable domain in full (rest from reference TRBV7-8 and TRBJ2-1): GAGVSQSPRYKVAKRGQDVALRCDPISGHVSLFWYQQALGQGPEFLTYFQNEAQLDKSGLPSDRFFAERPEGSVSTLKIQRTQQEDSAVYLCASSHRILGYEQFFGPGTRLTVL.

In DNA form, the CDR3 reads TGTGCCAGCAGCTTAGGCCTCGGGATATCTAATGAAAAACTGTTTTTT. Encoded protein: CASSLGLGISNEKLFF. The chain links TRBV7-2 to TRBJ1-4; D gene ambiguous. Germline CDR1 SGHTA, CDR2 FQGNSA. The CDR3 runs 16 residues. V was trimmed by 1 base and J by 3 bases, leaving 12 bases between them.

The genes are TRBV15 and TRBJ2-5; D is possibly TRBD1 (5 bases). V dropped 4 bases and J dropped 5 bases, with 11 bases sitting between them. The CDR3 contains 13 residues. Germline lookup yields CDR1 LNHNV and CDR2 YYDKDF (reference sequence). This chain's CDR3 is CATSKGSLETQYF. The CDR3 DNA reads TGTGCCACCAGCAAGGGGTCGTTGGAGACCCAGTACTTC.

This chain links TRBV2 with TRBJ2-7; 7 nucleotides agree with TRBD2. Trimming took 6 bases from V and 5 from J; bases not matched to a gene: 13. Germline V lookup: CDR1 SNHLY, CDR2 FYNNEI. The CDR3 covers 15 residues. The CDR3 here is CASSPLEGRVDEQYV. For the CDR3, the DNA is TGTGCCAGCAGCCCTCTTGAGGGGAGGGTTGACGAGCAGTACGTC.

The chain recombines TRBV29-1 with TRBJ1-2; D is perhaps TRBD1 (5 bases). Looked up from germline, CDR1 is SQVTM and CDR2 is ANQGSEA. Trimming took 5 bases from V and 6 from J, leaving 10 bases between them. The CDR3 sequence is 11 residues long. CDR3 DNA sequence: TGCAGCGTTTTCGAGGGGAATGGCTACACCTTC. It codes for CSVFEGNGYTF.

The J gene is TRBJ2-4, the V gene TRBV14, with D hard to call. Germline V gene lookup returns CDR1 SGHDN and CDR2 FVKESK. The CDR3 has 16 amino acids. V dropped 0 bases and J dropped 0 bases, with 9 bases sitting between them. The CDR3 nucleotides read TGTGCCAGCAGCCAAGACGAGTGGAGAGCCAAAAACATTCAGTACTTC. This gives the protein CASSQDEWRAKNIQYF.

The chain employs TRBV6-5 and TRBJ2-5; 8 nucleotides agree with TRBD2. CDR1 is MNHEY and CDR2 is SVGAGI in the germline V gene. The CDR3 totals 14 residues. The V segment lost 7 bases and the J segment 1 base; nucleotides outside the gene matches: 5. Here the CDR3 reads CASTPSGSQETQYF. The CDR3 DNA sequence: TGTGCCAGCACACCTAGCGGGTCCCAAGAGACCCAGTACTTC.

The chain links TRBV20-1 to TRBJ2-1; 13 bases agree with TRBD2. With 4 bases clipped from V and 5 bases from J, the junction kept 2 bases outside the gene matches. This CDR3 has 14 amino acids. Germline-derived CDR1 and CDR2 are DFQATT and SNEGSKA (reference sequence). CDR3 nucleotide sequence: TGCAGTGCTAAGGGACTAGCGGGGAACAATGAGCAGTTCTTC. The encoded protein is CSAKGLAGNNEQFF.

This chain joins TRBV24-1 and TRBJ2-1; D is uncertain. Germline CDR1 reads KGHDR; CDR2 reads SFDVKD. Trimming removed 10 bases at V and 5 bases at J, with 11 bases between. The CDR3 extends over 12 amino acids. CDR3 protein: CATVSRNNEQFF. CDR3 sequence (DNA): TGTGCCACTGTATCGAGAAACAATGAGCAGTTCTTC.

The chain uses TRBV11-2 and TRBJ2-3; perhaps D is TRBD1 or TRBD2 (7 bases each). The CDR3 totals 15 residues. V shed 0 bases and J shed 3 bases, with 10 bases lying between them. Germline assignment: CDR1 SGHAT and CDR2 FQNNGV. CDR3 in amino acids: CASSLDQGGTDTQYF. The CDR3 nucleotides are TGTGCCAGCAGCTTAGATCAGGGGGGGACAGATACGCAGTATTTT.

The V and J genes are TRBV2 and TRBJ2-5, with 9 bases identical to TRBD2. The junction had 5 bases not matched to a gene; V was cut back by 2 bases and J by 1 base. Per germline, CDR1 SNHLY and CDR2 FYNNEI. The CDR3 has 16 residues. CDR3 nucleotide sequence: TGTGCCAGCAGTGAAAGCACTAGCGGGCCCCAAGAGACCCAGTACTTC. It yields the protein CASSESTSGPQETQYF. The full variable domain, rest sourced from reference TRBV2 and TRBJ2-5, is EPEVTQTPSHQVTQMGQEVILRCVPISNHLYFYWYRQILGQKVEFLVSFYNNEISEKSEIFDDQFSVERPDGSNFTLKIRSTKLEDSAMYFCASSESTSGPQETQYFGPGTRLLVL.

The V gene is TRBV29-1, the J gene TRBJ2-3; possibly TRBD2 for D (6 bases). With 4 bases removed from V and 2 bases from J, the gap between germline ends came to 10 bases. Germline loops: CDR1 SQVTM, CDR2 ANQGSEA. CDR3 length: 13 amino acids. DNA of the CDR3: TGCAGCGTTGGTGCGGGGATCACAGATACGCAGTATTTT. Residues: CSVGAGITDTQYF.

This chain connects TRBV6-4 to TRBJ2-3, with D tentatively TRBD1 (6 bases). Trimming took off 6 bases at V and 4 bases at J, with 11 bases between the two ends. The CDR3 spans 13 residues. Germline V gives CDR1 MRHNA, CDR2 SNTAGT. CDR3 DNA: TGTGCCAGCAGCCAACAGGGTGCAGATACGCAGTATTTT. Translation gives CASSQQGADTQYF.

The chain has TRBV20-1 and TRBJ2-1, with a possible D match to TRBD1 (6 bases). Germline V gene data show CDR1 as DFQATT and CDR2 as SNEGSKA (reference sequence). Trimming left V 3 bases short and J 9 bases short, with 12 bases between. The length of the CDR3 is 12 residues. The CDR3 here is CSASRGGSEQFF. In nucleotides, the CDR3 is TGCAGTGCTAGTCGAGGGGGAAGTGAGCAGTTCTTC.

This sequence joins TRBV5-4 and TRBJ2-5; 11 bases line up with TRBD2. V dropped 4 bases and J dropped 3; count of bases not matched to a gene: 2. The CDR3 contains 14 residues. Germline CDR1 SGHNT, CDR2 YYREEE (reference sequence). The CDR3 sequence: CASSVGLAEETQYF. The DNA of the CDR3 is TGTGCCAGCAGCGTGGGACTAGCGGAAGAGACCCAGTACTTC.

This sequence joins TRBV10-3 and TRBJ2-3; TRBD2 aligns across 8 bases. The CDR3 runs 12 residues. J lost 4 bases, V lost 10 bases, and 4 bases had no gene match. Germline assignment: CDR1 ENHRY and CDR2 SYGVKD. CDR3: CANGRGADTQYF. The CDR3 region has the DNA TGTGCCAACGGGCGGGGGGCAGATACGCAGTATTTT.

The chain has TRBV19 and TRBJ1-5; D might be TRBD1 (5 bases). This CDR3 spans 13 amino acids. V was cut by 4 bases and J by 5 bases, with 9 bases left in between. CDR1 is LNHDA, CDR2 SQIVND, per germline (reference sequence). CDR3 coding DNA: TGTGCCAGTAGTACCGGGACCTATCAGCCCCAGCATTTT. This translates into CASSTGTYQPQHF.

The chain joins TRBV20-1 to TRBJ2-1; D is possibly TRBD2 (7 bases). CDR1 is DFQATT and CDR2 is SNEGSKA in the germline V gene (reference sequence). The CDR3 contains 14 residues. Trimming pared 7 bases from V and 0 bases from J, leaving 13 bases between. CDR3 DNA: TGCAGTGTACGGCGGGGGCACTCCTACAATGAGCAGTTCTTC. It codes for CSVRRGHSYNEQFF.

V and J are TRBV7-2 and TRBJ2-1; 9 bases map to TRBD2. The CDR3 spans 13 residues. With V trimmed by 8 bases and J by 7 bases, 6 bases remained unmatched. The germline V gene encodes CDR1 SGHTA and CDR2 FQGNSA. The CDR3 here is CASGGGANNEQFF. CDR3 bases: TGTGCCAGCGGCGGGGGGGCGAATAATGAGCAGTTCTTC.

The V call is TRBV6-2 or TRBV6-3, the J call TRBJ2-5; no clear D gene. CDR3 length: 13 residues. V was clipped by 0 bases and J by 1 base, with 3 bases between them. The germline V gene has CDR1 MNHEY and CDR2 SVGEGT. This CDR3 reads CASSYSLQETQYF. The CDR3 coding sequence is TGTGCCAGCAGTTACTCCCTCCAAGAGACCCAGTACTTC.

The chain combines TRBV2 with TRBJ1-6; 7 bases match TRBD1. Per germline, CDR1 SNHLY and CDR2 FYNNEI. The CDR3 runs 15 residues. The ends lost 8 bases at V and 6 bases at J; junction bases unmatched: 10. CDR3 in amino acids: CASLSSGTANSPLHF. Written as DNA, the CDR3 is TGTGCCAGCCTTTCTTCCGGGACAGCTAATTCACCCCTCCACTTT.